The next 18 T cell receptor beta chains were all read from a single sample in a study of early T cells in non-severe SARS-CoV-2 infection. MiXCR, run by TCRdb on the 5' RACE reads, gives a single entry per CDR3 protein. The sample includes approximately 66,000 distinct CDR3 sequences, approximately 13% seen only once; the top ten take 4.5% to 6.5%. Sequences were obtained from whole blood. Every receptor here comes from an adult who was a healthcare worker with PCR-confirmed SARS-CoV-2 infection or an uninfected control (not recorded which).

The gene calls are TRBV6-5 and TRBJ1-3; D might be TRBD1 (5 bases). Looked up from germline, CDR1 is MNHEY and CDR2 is SVGAGI. This CDR3 region has 16 residues. Trimming stripped 5 bases from V and 0 bases from J, with 14 bases between. Here the CDR3 reads CASSEGQALSGNTIYF. CDR3 nucleotides: TGTGCCAGCAGTGAAGGACAAGCACTCTCTGGAAACACCATATATTTT.

This clonotype was seen many times. This chain connects TRBV20-1 to TRBJ2-3; D is possibly TRBD1 (6 bases). This CDR3 is built from 13 residues. Germline V gene data show CDR1 as DFQATT and CDR2 as SNEGSKA (reference sequence). The V gene lost 7 bases and the J gene lost 2 bases, with 13 bases spanning the gap. This chain's CDR3 is CSVEDSTTDTQYF. CDR3 bases: TGCAGTGTGGAGGACAGCACCACAGATACGCAGTATTTT.

This clonotype appeared many times. In nucleotides, the CDR3 is TGCAGCGTTCCGACAGAGACCGGGGAGCTGTTTTTT. Protein: CSVPTETGELFF. V is TRBV29-1 and J is TRBJ2-2; maybe TRBD1 (5 bases). The CDR3 consists of 12 residues. Trimming removed 5 bases at V and 5 bases at J, with 9 bases between. In germline, CDR1 is SQVTM, CDR2 ANQGSEA.

This chain links TRBV29-1 with TRBJ1-4; no firm D call. CDR1 and CDR2 from the germline V gene are SQVTM and ANQGSEA. V lost 0 bases and J 8 bases, leaving 10 bases between the germline ends. The CDR3 is 13 residues long. The CDR3 loop is CSVEDLSLEKLFF. CDR3 DNA sequence: TGCAGCGTTGAAGATCTCTCTCTAGAAAAACTGTTTTTT. The variable domain in full, completed from reference TRBV29-1 and TRBJ1-4, reads SAVISQKPSRDICQRGTSLTIQCQVDSQVTMMFWYRQQPGQSLTLIATANQGSEATYESGFVIDKFPISRPNLTFSTLTVSNMSPEDSSIYLCSVEDLSLEKLFFGSGTQLSVL.

This clonotype was observed a few times. The rearrangement uses TRBV30 and TRBJ2-1; D unclear. V dropped 0 bases and J dropped 7 bases, with 1 base sitting between them. This CDR3 has 10 residues. Germline CDR1 and CDR2: GTSNPN and SVGIG (reference sequence). CDR3 DNA sequence: TGTGCCTGGAGTGTGAATGAGCAGTTCTTC. Residues: CAWSVNEQFF.

This clonotype showed up just a few times. The chain combines TRBV29-1 with TRBJ2-7; TRBD1 is a possible D gene (6 bases). The CDR3 totals 13 residues. V was cut by 6 bases and J by 2 bases, with 14 bases left in between. CDR1 and CDR2 from the germline V gene are SQVTM and ANQGSEA. In nucleotides, the CDR3 is TGCAGCGTGGGGGCGACAGTTCCCTACGAGCAGTACTTC. Protein product: CSVGATVPYEQYF.

This clonotype was counted at least ten times. The rearrangement joins TRBV7-9 to TRBJ2-3, with 7 bases fitting TRBD2. Germline V lookup: CDR1 SEHNR, CDR2 FQNEAQ (reference sequence). There are 16 residues in the CDR3. Trimming removed 5 bases from V and 3 bases from J; junction bases left unmatched: 11. The CDR3 protein is CASSPTGRENTDTQYF. CDR3 DNA sequence: TGTGCCAGCAGCCCCACCGGGCGGGAGAATACAGATACGCAGTATTTT.

This clonotype was picked up a small number of times. The V gene is TRBV7-8, the J gene TRBJ1-1; 10 bases agree with TRBD1. CDR3 length: 15 amino acids. The germline gives CDR1 SGHVS, CDR2 FQNEAQ. V lost 5 bases to trimming and J lost 1 base; unmatched junction nucleotides: 4. The CDR3 coding sequence is TGTGCCAGCAGCCTAGGACAGGGGGAGAACACTGAAGCTTTCTTT. Translating it yields CASSLGQGENTEAFF. Supplemented by reference TRBV7-8 and TRBJ1-1, the full variable domain reads GAGVSQSPRYKVAKRGQDVALRCDPISGHVSLFWYQQALGQGPEFLTYFQNEAQLDKSGLPSDRFFAERPEGSVSTLKIQRTQQEDSAVYLCASSLGQGENTEAFFGQGTRLTVV.

In this sample, this clonotype turned up many times. This chain links TRBV7-2 with TRBJ2-1; unclear D gene. This CDR3 has 15 residues. V lost 1 base and J lost 5, with 12 bases in between. Germline V gives CDR1 SGHTA, CDR2 FQGNSA. The CDR3 DNA is TGTGCCAGCAGCTTAGAGGCAATGCTGAACAATGAGCAGTTCTTC. Its translation: CASSLEAMLNNEQFF.

The chain couples TRBV4-2 to TRBJ2-3, with D perhaps TRBD2 (6 bases). Germline V lookup: CDR1 LGHNA, CDR2 YNFKEQ. V was shortened by 0 bases and J by 3 bases, with 10 bases between the two germline ends. This CDR3 is 15 amino acids long. The CDR3 coding sequence is TGTGCCAGCAGCCAAGACCGGGGAGGTACAGATACGCAGTATTTT. As protein: CASSQDRGGTDTQYF.

The J gene is TRBJ2-7, the V gene TRBV5-1, with D hard to call. Germline V gene sequence: CDR1 SGHRS, CDR2 YFSETQ. The CDR3 runs to 11 residues. The germline V and J ends were trimmed by 0 bases and 6 bases, with 4 bases remaining between them. CDR3 residues: CASSLGAEQYF. The CDR3, as DNA: TGCGCCAGCAGCTTGGGGGCCGAGCAGTACTTC.

The gene calls are TRBV28 and TRBJ1-2, with D hard to call. The CDR3 has 12 residues. CDR1 is MDHEN, CDR2 SYDVKM, per germline. V lost 7 bases, J lost 4 bases, and 10 bases lay in between. As DNA, the CDR3 is TGTGCCAGCATCGGTACAGTCTATGGCTACACCTTC. This codes for CASIGTVYGYTF.

The table lists this clonotype with a few counts. The chain combines TRBV21-1 with TRBJ2-1; the D segment call TRBD2 is taken from the table without a DNA check. TRBV21-1 is termed a pseudogene. The CDR3 extends over 15 amino acids. The CDR3 sequence is CASSTLAGVNNEQFF. The CDR3 coding sequence is TGTGCCAGCAGCACCCTAGCGGGAGTGAATAATGAGCAGTTCTTC.

The chain couples TRBV5-1 to TRBJ1-4; no reliable D call. The V end lost 2 bases, the J end lost 4 bases, and 9 bases lay between the germline ends. This CDR3 spans 14 amino acids. Germline assignment: CDR1 SGHRS and CDR2 YFSETQ. The chain's CDR3 is CASSLGSGNEKLFF. CDR3 nucleotide sequence: TGCGCCAGCAGCTTAGGAAGTGGTAATGAAAAACTGTTTTTT.

This clonotype has at least ten counts. The rearrangement uses TRBV11-2 and TRBJ2-3, with no clear D. This CDR3 spans 11 amino acids. Germline-derived CDR1 and CDR2 are SGHAT and FQNNGV. V was shortened by 4 bases and J by 7 bases, with 6 bases between the two germline ends. The CDR3 reads CASSWSYTQYF. DNA of the CDR3: TGTGCCAGCAGCTGGTCCTATACGCAGTATTTT.

The chain combines TRBV10-3 with TRBJ2-3; D not resolved. V was clipped by 6 bases and J by 4 bases, with 14 bases between them. This CDR3 is 14 amino acids long. CDR1 is ENHRY and CDR2 is SYGVKD in the germline V gene. The CDR3 DNA is TGTGCCATCAGGGCAGGAGTCTCGGCAGATACGCAGTATTTT. Encoded protein: CAIRAGVSADTQYF.

This clonotype was seen ten or more times. The J gene is TRBJ1-2, the V gene TRBV6-2 or TRBV6-3, with 8 bases identical to TRBD1. Germline V gene sequence: CDR1 MNHEY, CDR2 SVGEGT. The V and J ends lost 2 bases and 4 bases, in that order; junction bases with no gene match: 6. The CDR3 covers 15 residues. CDR3 loop: CASSYVTGAVYGYTF. The DNA for the CDR3 is TGTGCCAGCAGTTACGTGACAGGGGCGGTCTATGGCTACACCTTC.

This clonotype was detected a few times. The chain carries TRBV6-6 and TRBJ1-5, with D maybe TRBD1 (5 bases). Between the trimmed V and J ends, which lost 4 bases and 1 base, there was a span of 8 bases. The CDR3 runs 14 residues. CDR1 and CDR2 (germline): MNHNY, SVGAGI (reference sequence). The CDR3 here is CASSSGGSNQPQHF. Written as DNA, the CDR3 is TGTGCCAGCAGTTCGGGGGGGAGCAATCAGCCCCAGCATTTT.